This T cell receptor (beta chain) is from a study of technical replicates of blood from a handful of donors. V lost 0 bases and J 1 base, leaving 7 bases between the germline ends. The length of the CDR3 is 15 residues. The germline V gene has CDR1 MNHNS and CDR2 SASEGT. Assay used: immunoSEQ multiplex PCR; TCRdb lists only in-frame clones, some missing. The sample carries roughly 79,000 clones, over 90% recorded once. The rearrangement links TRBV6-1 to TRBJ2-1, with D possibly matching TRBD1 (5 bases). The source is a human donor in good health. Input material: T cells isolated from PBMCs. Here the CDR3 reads CASSEAQGSYNEQFF. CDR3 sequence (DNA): TGTGCCAGCAGTGAAGCCCAGGGTTCCTACAATGAGCAGTTCTTC.